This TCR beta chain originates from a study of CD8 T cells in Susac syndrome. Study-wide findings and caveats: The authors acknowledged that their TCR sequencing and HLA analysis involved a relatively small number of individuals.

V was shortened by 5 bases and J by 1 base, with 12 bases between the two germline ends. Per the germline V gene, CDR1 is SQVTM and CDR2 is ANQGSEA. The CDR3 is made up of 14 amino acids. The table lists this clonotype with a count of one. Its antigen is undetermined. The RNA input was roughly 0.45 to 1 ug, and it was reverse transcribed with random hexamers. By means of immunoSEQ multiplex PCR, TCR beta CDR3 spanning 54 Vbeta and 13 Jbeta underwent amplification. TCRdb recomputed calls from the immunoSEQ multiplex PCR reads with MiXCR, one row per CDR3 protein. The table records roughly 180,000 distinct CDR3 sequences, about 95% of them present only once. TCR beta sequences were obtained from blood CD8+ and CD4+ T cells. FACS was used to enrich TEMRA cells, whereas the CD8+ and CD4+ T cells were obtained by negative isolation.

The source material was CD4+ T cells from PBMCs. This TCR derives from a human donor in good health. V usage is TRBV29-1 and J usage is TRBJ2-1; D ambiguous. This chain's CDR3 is CSVPSRLSYNEQFF. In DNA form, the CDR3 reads TGCAGCGTTCCCTCCAGGTTATCCTACAATGAGCAGTTCTTC.